These 24 T cell receptor beta chains share one sample of origin, sequenced in a study of Ad26.COV2.S vaccination and SARS-CoV-2 variants. Sequencing was performed with immunoSEQ multiplex PCR; in TCRdb, only in-frame clones are kept and a portion is missing. The sample contains 380,000 or so clones, around 89% of which appear only once. Treatment noted: 19 received Ad26.COV2.S at low or high dose, single or two shots; 5 received placebo; per-sample allocation not given. The study sampled participants on day 63 after the first vaccine or placebo injection. The input for sequencing was peripheral blood, taken in a trial of Ad26.COV2.S vaccine versus placebo. These receptor sequences come from a person aged 18-65 years who received the Ad26.COV2.S COVID-19 vaccine or a placebo.

V gene TRBV2 combines with J gene TRBJ1-5, with D possibly being TRBD1 (5 bases). The germline CDR1 and CDR2 sequences are SNHLY and FYNNEI. V was pared by 8 bases and J by 6 bases, with 14 bases between. This CDR3 is built from 13 residues. CDR3 protein: CASHEGRGQPQHF. CDR3 DNA: TGTGCCAGCCACGAGGGGAGGGGTCAGCCCCAGCATTTT.

V gene TRBV9 combines with J gene TRBJ2-5; the D is unclear. The germline V gene has CDR1 SGDLS and CDR2 YYNGEE. The V gene lost 5 bases and the J gene lost 2 bases, with 16 bases spanning the gap. CDR3 length: 15 amino acids. Written as DNA, the CDR3 is TGTGCCAGCAGGAGGTCGGACCTTTCGCAAGAGACCCAGTACTTC. This encodes CASRRSDLSQETQYF.

V and J are TRBV28 and TRBJ2-3; 7 positions match TRBD2. The CDR3 totals 15 residues. V trimming: 5 bases; J trimming: 4 bases; junction bases outside the gene matches: 9. Germline CDR1 reads MDHEN; CDR2 reads SYDVKM. CDR3 sequence (DNA): TGTGCCAGCAGTCCCCGACTAGCAGGCGCAGATACGCAGTATTTT. This codes for CASSPRLAGADTQYF. The variable domain in full, with the rest retrieved from reference TRBV28 and TRBJ2-3, is DVKVTQSSRYLVKRTGEKVFLECVQDMDHENMFWYRQDPGLGLRLIYFSYDVKMKEKGDIPEGYSVSREKKERFSLILESASTNQTSMYLCASSPRLAGADTQYFGPGTRLTVL.

Only one count was recorded for this clone. The chain couples TRBV11-2 to TRBJ1-1; 7 nucleotides agree with TRBD1. CDR1 is SGHAT, CDR2 FQNNGV, per germline. The CDR3 is 17 amino acids. J was trimmed by 3 bases and V by 4 bases; bases with no gene match: 14. The CDR3 sequence is CASSSQPRQGRDTEAFF. The CDR3 coding sequence is TGTGCCAGCAGCTCCCAACCCCGACAGGGAAGAGACACTGAAGCTTTCTTT.

J is TRBJ1-2 and V is TRBV19; D gene uncertain. Germline V lookup: CDR1 LNHDA, CDR2 SQIVND (reference sequence). Between the trimmed V and J ends, which lost 9 bases and 0 bases, there was a span of 8 bases. The CDR3 contains 12 residues. The CDR3 DNA sequence: TGTGCCAGCCGACCGGCTAACTATGGCTACACCTTC. It specifies CASRPANYGYTF.

The V gene is TRBV14, the J gene TRBJ2-2; unclear D gene. The CDR3 is 17 amino acids. V gave up 5 bases and J gave up 3 bases, with 19 bases separating them. Germline V gene sequence: CDR1 SGHDN, CDR2 FVKESK. In DNA, the CDR3 is TGTGCCAGCAGCAAAGCCCCCGGCCTACCGGACACCGGGGAGCTGTTTTTT. This codes for CASSKAPGLPDTGELFF.

This clone turned up a few times. This rearrangement joins TRBV10-3 to TRBJ1-1; D unclear. V lost 3 bases, J lost 0 bases, and 11 bases lay in between. Germline V gives CDR1 ENHRY, CDR2 SYGVKD. The CDR3 loop spans 15 amino acids. The CDR3 region is CAISEEAAMNTEAFF. The CDR3 DNA follows: TGTGCCATCAGTGAAGAGGCAGCAATGAACACTGAAGCTTTCTTT.

This chain links TRBV4-2 with TRBJ2-7, with D perhaps TRBD1 or TRBD2 (5 bases each). Germline V gene data show CDR1 as LGHNA and CDR2 as YNFKEQ. The CDR3 runs to 13 residues. Trimming took 1 base from V and 6 from J, leaving 10 bases between them. CDR3 sequence reads: CASSQGDRVEQYF. CDR3 sequence (DNA): TGTGCCAGCAGCCAAGGGGACCGGGTCGAGCAGTACTTC.

This chain links TRBV27 with TRBJ2-2, with 7 bases lining up with TRBD1. The germline gives CDR1 MNHEY, CDR2 SMNVEV (reference sequence). Trimming at V came to 3 bases and at J to 9 bases, leaving 7 bases not matched to a gene. The CDR3 loop spans 14 amino acids. CDR3 protein: CASSFLTGHRELFF. In DNA form, the CDR3 reads TGTGCCAGCAGTTTCCTGACAGGGCACCGGGAGCTGTTTTTT.

The genes are TRBV19 and TRBJ1-1; D is possibly TRBD1 (5 bases). The CDR3 runs to 16 residues. The V gene lost 5 bases and the J gene lost 0 bases, with 16 bases spanning the gap. Germline V CDR1 and CDR2: LNHDA, SQIVND (reference sequence). The CDR3 nucleotides are TGTGCCAGTAGTGCCTCCTATGGGACGGTGAACACTGAAGCTTTCTTT. Its protein product is CASSASYGTVNTEAFF.

The rearrangement joins TRBV6-1 to TRBJ1-2; D possibly corresponds to TRBD1 (5 bases). The germline CDR1 and CDR2 sequences are MNHNS and SASEGT. Trimming cost V 3 bases and J 4 bases, with 12 bases left between them. CDR3 length: 14 residues. The CDR3 coding sequence is TGTGCCAGCAGTGATGCAGGGAATACCTATGGCTACACCTTC. As protein: CASSDAGNTYGYTF.

The V gene is TRBV10-2, the J gene TRBJ2-3, with TRBD2 identical over 8 bases. The germline gives CDR1 WSHSY, CDR2 SAAADI. The J segment lost 5 bases and the V segment lost 6 bases, leaving 7 bases of the junction unmatched. CDR3 size: 14 residues. The CDR3 loop reads CASREAGAGDTQYF. CDR3 in DNA: TGCGCCAGCAGGGAAGCGGGAGCGGGAGATACGCAGTATTTT.

V and J are TRBV21-1 and TRBJ1-1. TRBV21-1 is a documented pseudogene. The CDR3 has 16 residues. The CDR3 coding sequence is TGTGCCAGCAGAAGAATGTTAGCTACACAATTCACTGAAGCTTTCTTT. Protein product: CASRRMLATQFTEAFF.

The chain couples TRBV5-1 to TRBJ2-2, with D perhaps given as TRBD1 or TRBD2 (5 bases each). The CDR3 has 16 residues. In germline, CDR1 is SGHRS, CDR2 YFSETQ. The V and J ends lost 0 bases and 6 bases respectively, with 15 bases between them. For the CDR3, the DNA is TGCGCCAGCAGCTTGGGCCGGGACGGCGGGTCCGGGGAGCTGTTTTTT. It specifies CASSLGRDGGSGELFF.

The chain has TRBV5-1 and TRBJ2-1, with TRBD2 identical over 8 bases. The CDR3 has 16 amino acids. The trim removed 2 bases at V and 5 bases at J, leaving 9 bases unmatched. Per germline, CDR1 SGHRS and CDR2 YFSETQ. The CDR3 sequence is CASSFRSGRGNNEQFF. In DNA, the CDR3 is TGCGCCAGCAGCTTCAGGAGCGGGAGAGGGAACAATGAGCAGTTCTTC. Variable domain in full (rest from reference TRBV5-1 and TRBJ2-1): KAGVTQTPRYLIKTRGQQVTLSCSPISGHRSVSWYQQTPGQGLQFLFEYFSETQRNKGNFPGRFSGRQFSNSRSEMNVSTLELGDSALYLCASSFRSGRGNNEQFFGPGTRLTVL.

This rearrangement joins TRBV28 to TRBJ2-1, with TRBD1 matching over 9 bases. CDR1 and CDR2 (germline): MDHEN, SYDVKM. The CDR3 runs 16 residues. The V and J ends lost 9 bases and 3 bases, in that order; junction bases with no gene match: 12. The CDR3, as DNA: TGTGCCAGTGACGGAAGGGGGACAGGGTACTACAATGAGCAGTTCTTC. Its translation is CASDGRGTGYYNEQFF.

V is TRBV18 and J is TRBJ1-1; no firm D call. The V gene lost 3 bases and the J gene lost 4 bases, with 15 bases spanning the gap. The CDR3 extends over 15 amino acids. Germline CDR1 is KGHSH and CDR2 is LQKENI. In nucleotides, the CDR3 is TGTGCCAGCTCACCCACGATTTGGGGAAGCACTGAAGCTTTCTTT. Translated, it gives CASSPTIWGSTEAFF. The full variable domain, with the rest looked up from reference TRBV18 and TRBJ1-1, is NAGVMQNPRHLVRRRGQEARLRCSPMKGHSHVYWYRQLPEEGLKFMVYLQKENIIDESGMPKERFSAEFPKEGPSILRIQQVVRGDSAAYFCASSPTIWGSTEAFFGQGTRLTVV.

The chain uses TRBV2 and TRBJ1-2, with TRBD1 as a possible D gene (5 bases). Between the trimmed V and J ends, which lost 4 bases and 2 bases, there was a span of 5 bases. The CDR3 loop spans 12 amino acids. The germline V gene encodes CDR1 SNHLY and CDR2 FYNNEI. The CDR3 sequence is CASSGGNYGYTF. The CDR3 bases are TGTGCCAGCAGTGGGGGGAACTATGGCTACACCTTC.

This sequence joins TRBV5-1 and TRBJ2-1; D assignment may be TRBD1 or TRBD2 (5 bases each). Deletions cut 4 bases from V and 3 bases from J, with 14 bases between. The CDR3 is 15 amino acids. Germline assignment: CDR1 SGHRS and CDR2 YFSETQ. In DNA, the CDR3 is TGCGCCAGCAGCCCCCGAGGGGCCGACTACAATGAGCAGTTCTTC. This codes for CASSPRGADYNEQFF.

The chain recombines TRBV29-1 with TRBJ2-5, with 7 bases aligning to TRBD1. The CDR3 covers 14 residues. The V gene end was trimmed by 1 base and the J gene end by 2 bases; junction bases not matched to a gene: 4. Germline CDR1 and CDR2: SQVTM and ANQGSEA. The CDR3: CSVEGRGWQETQYF. CDR3 nucleotides: TGCAGCGTTGAAGGCAGGGGGTGGCAAGAGACCCAGTACTTC.

V and J are TRBV5-1 and TRBJ1-1; no clear D. The CDR3 is 15 residues long. In germline, CDR1 is SGHRS, CDR2 YFSETQ. V gave up 2 bases and J gave up 0 bases, with 11 bases separating them. CDR3 sequence reads: CASSFSGPMNTEAFF. The DNA of the CDR3 is TGCGCCAGCAGCTTTTCAGGACCGATGAACACTGAAGCTTTCTTT.

The rearrangement joins TRBV4-1 to TRBJ1-6; D might be TRBD1 (5 bases). Germline assignment: CDR1 MGHRA and CDR2 YSYEKL. V lost 4 bases and J lost 9, with 22 bases in between. There are 17 residues in the CDR3. DNA for the CDR3: TGCGCCAGCAGCCCCCCCATGAGGGGCAGTGTCGGTTCACCCCTCCACTTT. Protein: CASSPPMRGSVGSPLHF.

The rearrangement links TRBV25-1 to TRBJ1-2; TRBD1 is a possible D gene (5 bases). Trimming stripped 1 base from V and 1 base from J, with 10 bases between. This CDR3 spans 15 amino acids. Germline CDR1 reads MGHDK; CDR2 reads SYGVNS. The chain's CDR3 is CASSEFGRDNYGYTF. Here the CDR3 DNA reads TGTGCCAGCAGTGAATTCGGCAGGGATAACTATGGCTACACCTTC.

This clone was seen a few times. V usage is TRBV5-1 and J usage is TRBJ2-7; D may be TRBD1 or TRBD2 (5 bases each). V dropped 4 bases and J dropped 4 bases, with 21 bases sitting between them. CDR3 size: 16 residues. Germline V gene data show CDR1 as SGHRS and CDR2 as YFSETQ. In DNA, the CDR3 is TGCGCCAGCAGCGTTAACACCGGGACCGCGAGGTACGAGCAGTACTTC. Translated: CASSVNTGTARYEQYF.